A single sample is the source of the 16 T cell receptor beta chains below, sequenced in a study of T cells in Graves' hyperthyroidism and ophthalmopathy. Researchers amplified the TCR beta CDR3 regions from RNA transcripts. The HTBI primer set served for first-round RT-PCR of the TCR CDR3. TCRdb processed the multiplex PCR reads anew with MiXCR; each CDR3 protein has one entry. The sample has around 620,000 distinct CDR3 sequences; 11% to 15% are singletons. Sequenced material: blood. The receptors were gathered from a woman under 30 with Graves' ophthalmopathy.

At least ten counts were recorded for this clonotype. This chain connects TRBV28 to TRBJ2-7; D is possibly TRBD2 (5 bases). Germline CDR1 is MDHEN and CDR2 is SYDVKM. V shed 5 bases and J shed 6 bases, with 17 bases lying between them. This CDR3 has 14 residues. CDR3 sequence reads: CASSQGPSAGEQYF. CDR3 in DNA: TGTGCCAGCAGTCAAGGGCCCTCGGCGGGCGAGCAGTACTTC.

This clonotype has ten or more counts. This chain links TRBV12-5 with TRBJ1-5; D is perhaps TRBD1 (5 bases). Deletions cut 5 bases from V and 7 bases from J, with 15 bases between. The CDR3 covers 14 residues. Per the germline V gene, CDR1 is LGHNT and CDR2 is FRNRAP. The CDR3 protein is CASGLRAGQQPQHF. In DNA, the CDR3 is TGTGCTAGTGGTCTACGGGCGGGGCAGCAGCCCCAGCATTTT.

This clonotype showed up many times. This chain's CDR3 is CASSRQDSPLHF. The CDR3 DNA follows: TGTGCCAGCAGCCGACAGGATTCACCCCTCCACTTT. This rearrangement joins TRBV7-2 to TRBJ1-6; possible D gene TRBD1, 6 bases. The CDR3 length is 12 residues. CDR1 SGHTA and CDR2 FQGNSA come from the germline V gene. Between the trimmed V and J ends, which lost 5 bases and 8 bases, there was a span of 7 bases.

The J gene is TRBJ2-3, the V gene TRBV14; TRBD2 matches 8 bases. Germline CDR1 SGHDN, CDR2 FVKESK. V lost 1 base and J lost 4; bases outside the gene matches: 4. This CDR3 has 15 residues. Here the CDR3 reads CASSQVAGGPDTQYF. The DNA for the CDR3 is TGTGCCAGCAGCCAAGTGGCGGGAGGACCAGATACGCAGTATTTT. The entire variable domain, with the rest obtained from reference TRBV14 and TRBJ2-3, is as follows: EAGVTQFPSHSVIEKGQTVTLRCDPISGHDNLYWYRRVMGKEIKFLLHFVKESKQDESGMPNNRFLAERTGGTYSTLKVQPAELEDSGVYFCASSQVAGGPDTQYFGPGTRLTVL.

In this sample, this clonotype turned up many times. V is TRBV7-6 and J is TRBJ2-7; D is ambiguous. V shed 5 bases and J shed 4 bases, with 18 bases lying between them. CDR1 is SGHVS, CDR2 FNYEAQ, per germline. The CDR3 contains 15 residues. CDR3 residues: CASSLQGNQGYEQYF. DNA of the CDR3: TGTGCCAGCAGCCTCCAAGGGAATCAAGGGTACGAGCAGTACTTC.

This clonotype was counted ten times or more. The chain has TRBV20-1 and TRBJ2-1, with 7 bases fitting TRBD2. The junction had 8 bases not matched to a gene; V was cut back by 0 bases and J by 0 bases. The germline V gene encodes CDR1 DFQATT and CDR2 SNEGSKA (reference sequence). The CDR3 contains 17 residues. CDR3 coding DNA: TGCAGTGCTAGAGATTTGGGGGGGGATTCCTCCTACAATGAGCAGTTCTTC. This gives the protein CSARDLGGDSSYNEQFF.

In this sample, this clonotype turned up many times. The rearrangement uses TRBV6-5 and TRBJ2-7, with TRBD2 matching 12 bases. Germline CDR1 and CDR2: MNHEY and SVGAGI. J gave up 0 bases and V 0 bases, and 9 bases lay outside the gene matches. This CDR3 is built from 19 residues. CDR3 in DNA: TGTGCCAGCAGTTACTCTTTGCTAGCGGGAGGGTTGAGCTCCTACGAGCAGTACTTC. Its translation: CASSYSLLAGGLSSYEQYF.

This clonotype was seen at least ten times. The chain joins TRBV12-3 or TRBV12-4 to TRBJ2-3; TRBD2 matches 10 bases. V lost 7 bases, J lost 10 bases, and 8 bases stayed unmatched. The CDR3 spans 13 residues. The CDR3 DNA sequence: TGTGCCAGCACCCCTAGCGGGAGTGTCGCGCAGTATTTT. Its protein is CASTPSGSVAQYF.

The chain joins TRBV7-2 to TRBJ2-7; a weak D match, TRBD2 (5 bases). The CDR3 runs 16 residues. V was pared by 5 bases and J by 3 bases, with 20 bases between. Germline CDR1 is SGHTA and CDR2 is FQGNSA. In DNA, the CDR3 is TGTGCCAGCAGCCCCCGCCCTGCCGATCGGGGCTACGAGCAGTACTTC. It encodes CASSPRPADRGYEQYF.

This clonotype has ten or more counts. The J gene is TRBJ2-7, the V gene TRBV20-1; possibly TRBD2 for D (6 bases). V dropped 0 bases and J dropped 2 bases, with 17 bases sitting between them. CDR1 and CDR2 (germline): DFQATT, SNEGSKA (reference sequence). The CDR3 extends over 16 amino acids. CDR3 coding DNA: TGCAGTGCTAGAGATCCCCGCGGGGACCGTCCCTACGAGCAGTACTTC. Its protein is CSARDPRGDRPYEQYF.

The chain carries TRBV7-9 and TRBJ2-1; D uncertain. CDR1 SEHNR and CDR2 FQNEAQ come from the germline V gene (reference sequence). The germline V and J ends were trimmed by 0 bases and 8 bases, with 8 bases remaining between them. The CDR3 has 13 residues. The CDR3 sequence is CASSLAGRYEQFF. The CDR3 nucleotides read TGTGCCAGCAGCTTAGCGGGCCGCTATGAGCAGTTCTTC.

This clonotype turned up a few times. V usage is TRBV9 and J usage is TRBJ2-7; 9 bases are shared with TRBD1. Germline V gives CDR1 SGDLS, CDR2 YYNGEE. There are 15 residues in the CDR3. V shed 0 bases and J 5 bases; nucleotides not matched to a gene: 6. The CDR3 sequence: CASSVDGTGIDEQYF. As DNA, the CDR3 is TGTGCCAGCAGCGTAGATGGGACAGGGATCGACGAGCAGTACTTC.

This clonotype has at least ten counts. The chain recombines TRBV27 with TRBJ2-1; D uncertain. The V gene lost 2 bases and the J gene lost 0 bases, with 2 bases spanning the gap. Germline V CDR1 and CDR2: MNHEY, SMNVEV (reference sequence). The CDR3 is 13 residues long. The CDR3 here is CASSLSSYNEQFF. DNA for the CDR3: TGTGCCAGCAGTTTAAGCTCCTACAATGAGCAGTTCTTC.

This chain joins TRBV4-2 and TRBJ2-1; a weak D match, TRBD1 (5 bases). CDR3 length: 18 residues. Germline CDR1 LGHNA, CDR2 YNFKEQ. V was cut by 0 bases and J by 2 bases, with 17 bases left in between. The CDR3 DNA reads TGTGCCAGCAGCCAAGATGGGCAGGGATTCTCCCCCTACAATGAGCAGTTCTTC. Translation: CASSQDGQGFSPYNEQFF.

This clonotype was recorded at least ten times. The chain uses TRBV3-1 and TRBJ2-7; a possible D gene is TRBD2 (5 bases). Germline CDR1 and CDR2: LGHDT and YNNKEL (reference sequence). The CDR3 length is 11 residues. V lost 5 bases and J 7 bases, leaving 9 bases between the germline ends. CDR3 sequence reads: CASSFQREQYF. The CDR3 DNA reads TGTGCCAGCAGCTTCCAGCGGGAGCAGTACTTC.

This clonotype was seen ten or more times. The chain is built from TRBV20-1 and TRBJ2-3; tentatively, D is TRBD1 or TRBD2 (5 bases each). This CDR3 contains 14 residues. Germline loops: CDR1 DFQATT, CDR2 SNEGSKA (reference sequence). V was clipped by 6 bases and J by 6 bases, with 19 bases between them. The chain's CDR3 is CSAPVVGDADTQYF. CDR3 nucleotides: TGCAGTGCCCCGGTTGTCGGGGACGCGGATACGCAGTATTTT.